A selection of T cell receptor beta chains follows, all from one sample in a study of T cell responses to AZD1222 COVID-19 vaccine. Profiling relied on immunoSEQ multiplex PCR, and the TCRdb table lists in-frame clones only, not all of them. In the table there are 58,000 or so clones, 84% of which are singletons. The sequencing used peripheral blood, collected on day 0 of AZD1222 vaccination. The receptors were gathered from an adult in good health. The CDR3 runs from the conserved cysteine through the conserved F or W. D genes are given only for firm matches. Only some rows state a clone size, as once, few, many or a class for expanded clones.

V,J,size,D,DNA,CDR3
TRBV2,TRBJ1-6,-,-,TGTGCCAGCAGTGCCGCGGGGTCCTATAATTCACCCCTCCACTTT,CASSAAGSYNSPLHF
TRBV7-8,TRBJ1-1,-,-,TGTGCCAGCAGCTTAGTCGGGGAATTGGACACTGAAGCTTTCTTT,CASSLVGELDTEAFF
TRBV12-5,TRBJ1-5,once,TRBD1,TGTGCTAGTGGTTTGGGGGGGACAGATCAGCCCCAGCATTTT,CASGLGGTDQPQHF
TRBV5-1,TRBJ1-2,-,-,TGCGCCAGCAGGAGGGAGACAGGAGATGGCTACACCTTC,CASRRETGDGYTF
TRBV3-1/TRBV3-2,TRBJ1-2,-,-,TGTGCCAGCAGCCCAAACCGACAGGCGCCTGGCTACACCTTC,CASSPNRQAPGYTF
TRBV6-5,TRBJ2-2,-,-,TGTGCCAGCAGTTACGAGACCAAACGGGAGCTGTTTTTT,CASSYETKRELFF
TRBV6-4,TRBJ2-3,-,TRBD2,TGTGCCAGCAGTGACAGGACTAGCGGGGGAGATACGCAGTATTTT,CASSDRTSGGDTQYF
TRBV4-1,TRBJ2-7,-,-,TGCGCCAGCAGCCAAGTCGAAACCTACGAGCAGTACTTC,CASSQVETYEQYF
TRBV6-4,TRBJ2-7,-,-,TGTGCCAGCAGTGATTCCTACTCCTACGAGCAGTACTTC,CASSDSYSYEQYF
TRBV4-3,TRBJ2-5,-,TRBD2,TGCGCCAGCAGCCAAGATCCCGCGGGACTAGCGGGCCAAGAGACCCAGTACTTC,CASSQDPAGLAGQETQYF
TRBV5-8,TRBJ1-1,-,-,TGTGCCAGCAGCTTGGCCGAAGGCAGGGAAGCTTTCTTT,CASSLAEGREAFF
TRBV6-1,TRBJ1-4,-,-,TGTGCCAGCAGTGAAAGGTTCGACTCGAGGCTAACTAATGAAAAACTGTTTTTT,CASSERFDSRLTNEKLFF
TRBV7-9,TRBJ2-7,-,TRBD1,TGTGCCAGCAGCCCGGGGACAGCCGGGGAGTACTTC,CASSPGTAGEYF
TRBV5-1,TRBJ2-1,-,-,TGCGCCAGCAGCTTGGTGGGTGCAAGTAACAATGAGCAGTTCTTC,CASSLVGASNNEQFF
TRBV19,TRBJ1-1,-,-,TGTGCCAGTAGTATCCGTGAGGGGGTAGGGAACACTGAAGCTTTCTTT,CASSIREGVGNTEAFF
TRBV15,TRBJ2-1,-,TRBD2,TGTGCCACCAGCGGAACTAGCGGGGGAAACCTCTGCAATGAGCAGTTCTTC,CATSGTSGGNLCNEQFF
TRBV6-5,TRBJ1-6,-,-,TGTGCCAGCACGACGGACAGCAGCTATAATTCACCCCTCCACTTT,CASTTDSSYNSPLHF
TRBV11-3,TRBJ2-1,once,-,TGTGCCAGCAGCTTAGGACCCCGCAATGAGCAGTTCTTC,CASSLGPRNEQFF
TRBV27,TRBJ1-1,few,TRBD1,TGTGCCAGCAGTAATTACAGGGGCTCTGAAGCTTTCTTT,CASSNYRGSEAFF
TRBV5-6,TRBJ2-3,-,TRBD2,TGTGCCAGCAGAAGGCTCGGGACTAGTAAAGATACGCAGTATTTT,CASRRLGTSKDTQYF
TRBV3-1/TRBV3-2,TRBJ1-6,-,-,TGTGCCAGCAGCCAAGAGAAGGGGTGGCATAATTCACCCCTCCACTTT,CASSQEKGWHNSPLHF
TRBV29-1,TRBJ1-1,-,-,TGCAGCGCCCAGTCGGGGGGTGACACTGAAGCTTTCTTT,CSAQSGGDTEAFF
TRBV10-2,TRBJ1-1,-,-,TGCGCCAGCAGGTCCGGGGTGACTGAAGCTTTCTTT,CASRSGVTEAFF
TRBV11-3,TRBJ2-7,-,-,TGTGCCACTGTCGGGGGGCAGACCGCCTCCTACGAGCAGTACTTC,CATVGGQTASYEQYF
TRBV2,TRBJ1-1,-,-,TGTGCCAGCAGTGAAGCGCTTGCCAGAGGCTACAGTGCTTTCTTT,CASSEALARGYSAFF
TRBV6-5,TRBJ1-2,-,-,TGTGCCAGCAGACCCAGCTATGGCTATGGCTACACCTTC,CASRPSYGYGYTF
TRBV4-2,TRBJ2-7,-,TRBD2,TGTGCCAGCAGCCAAGGTTCGACTAGCGGGGGCTACGAGCAGTACTTC,CASSQGSTSGGYEQYF
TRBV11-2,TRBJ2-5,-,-,TGTGCCAGCAGCTTAGGCGGCGTGTGGGTAGCGAGTCAAGAGACCCAGTACTTC,CASSLGGVWVASQETQYF
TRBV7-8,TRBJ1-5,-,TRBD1,TGTGCCAGCAGCGACGGACAGGGCTTCAATCAGCCCCAGCATTTT,CASSDGQGFNQPQHF
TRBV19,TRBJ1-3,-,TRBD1,TGTGCCAGTAGTTCGACAGGGGACGGTGGAAACACCATATATTTT,CASSSTGDGGNTIYF
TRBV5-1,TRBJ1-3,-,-,TGCGCCAGCAATGACGGCTCTGGAAACACCATATATTTT,CASNDGSGNTIYF
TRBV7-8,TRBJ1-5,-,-,TGTGCCAGCAGCCCGTGGACAGAAAATCAGCCCCAGCATTTT,CASSPWTENQPQHF
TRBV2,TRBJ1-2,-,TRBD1,TGTGCCAGCAGCCCCGGACAGGGGTATGGCTACACCTTC,CASSPGQGYGYTF
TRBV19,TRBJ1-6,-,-,TGTGCCAGTAGTATAGGGCAGGGGATCTCACCCCTCCACTTT,CASSIGQGISPLHF
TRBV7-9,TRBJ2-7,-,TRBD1,TGTGCCAGCAGCCTGGGGACAGGAGGGGGGTACGAGCAGTACTTC,CASSLGTGGGYEQYF
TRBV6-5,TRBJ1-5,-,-,TGTGCCAGCACCCTCGAGGGCAGGAAAGATCAGCCCCAGCATTTT,CASTLEGRKDQPQHF
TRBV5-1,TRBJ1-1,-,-,TGCGCCAGCAGCTTGGGAGGGAAGAACACTGAAGCTTTCTTT,CASSLGGKNTEAFF
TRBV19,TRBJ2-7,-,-,TGTGCCAGTAGTATAGGCGTCGGGCGATCCTACGAGCAGTACTTC,CASSIGVGRSYEQYF
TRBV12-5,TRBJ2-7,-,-,TGTGCTAGTGGACGGGGGGCGAACCTTAACGAGCAGTACTTC,CASGRGANLNEQYF
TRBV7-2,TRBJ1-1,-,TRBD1,TGTGCCAGCAGCTGGTCGACAGGGGGGAACACTGAAGCTTTCTTT,CASSWSTGGNTEAFF
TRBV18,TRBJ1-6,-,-,TGTGCCAGCTCACCGGCGGGAGGAAGGAGCTCACCCCTCCACTTT,CASSPAGGRSSPLHF
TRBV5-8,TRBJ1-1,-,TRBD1,TGTGCCAGCAGCTTCCCCGGGACAGGGATCTTCACTGAAGCTTTCTTT,CASSFPGTGIFTEAFF
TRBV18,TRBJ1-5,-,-,TGTGCCAGCTCACCATCCAATCAGCCCCAGCATTTT,CASSPSNQPQHF
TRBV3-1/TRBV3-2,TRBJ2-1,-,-,TGTGCCAGCAGCCAAACCTTGGGCTCCTACAATGAGCAGTTCTTC,CASSQTLGSYNEQFF
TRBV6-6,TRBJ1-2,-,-,TGTGCCAGCAGTTACGCAGGGAACTATGGCTACACCTTC,CASSYAGNYGYTF
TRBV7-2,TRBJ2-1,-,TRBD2,TGTGCCAGCAGCTTAGATGGCGGGGGTGCAGGTGAGCAGTTCTTC,CASSLDGGGAGEQFF
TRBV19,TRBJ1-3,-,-,TGTGCCAGTAGATCCTCCGCTTCTGGAAACACCATATATTTT,CASRSSASGNTIYF
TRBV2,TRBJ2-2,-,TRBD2,TGTGCCAGCAGTGAGTCTACTAGCGACACCGGGGAGCTGTTTTTT,CASSESTSDTGELFF
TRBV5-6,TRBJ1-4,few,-,TGTGCCAGCAGCTTGTACAGGGTCAGTGAAAAACTGTTTTTT,CASSLYRVSEKLFF
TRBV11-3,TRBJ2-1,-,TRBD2,TGTGCCAGCAGCAAACTAGCGCTAAATGAGCAGTTCTTC,CASSKLALNEQFF
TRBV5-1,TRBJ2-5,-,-,TGCGCCAGCAGCTTGGACCAAGGGGAACAGACCCAGTACTTC,CASSLDQGEQTQYF
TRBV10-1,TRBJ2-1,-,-,TGCGCCAGCAGTGAAAGAGTAGAGGGGTTGAATGAGCAGTTCTTC,CASSERVEGLNEQFF
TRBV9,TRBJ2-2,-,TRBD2,TGTGCCAGCAAGGAGCGGGGGGGCCCCGGGGAGCTGTTTTTT,CASKERGGPGELFF